The 9 T cell receptor beta chains reported below all come from one sample, sequenced in a study of molecular identifiers for immune sequencing clone quantification. MiXCR, run by TCRdb on the PCR reads, gives a single entry per CDR3 protein. Among tens of thousands of distinct CDR3 sequences listed, roughly 20% were seen once. The sample was naive CD8+ T cells from blood, with Jurkat cell RNA spiked in. Sample subset: FACS-sorted CD8+CD4-CCR7+CD45RA+ naive T cells. Receptors were obtained from a human donor in good health. Some libraries in this study had Jurkat cell RNA spiked in.

This clonotype was counted at least ten times. V usage is TRBV5-5 and J usage is TRBJ2-1; TRBD1 agrees at 7 bases. CDR1 and CDR2 (germline): SGHKS, YYEKEE (reference sequence). This CDR3 spans 20 amino acids. V shed 0 bases, J shed 0 bases, and the junction held 15 bases outside the gene matches. The DNA of the CDR3 is TGTGCCAGCAGCTTGGATGACAGGGTTTTCGAGTGGGGCTCCTACAATGAGCAGTTCTTC. Translated: CASSLDDRVFEWGSYNEQFF.

The CDR3 DNA reads as TGTGCCAGCAGCCTAGATCTGGTCAGTTACGAGCAGTACTTC. It is translated as CASSLDLVSYEQYF. This chain uses TRBV3-1 with TRBJ2-7; unclear D gene. The V gene lost 4 bases and the J gene lost 4 bases, with 14 bases spanning the gap. This CDR3 has 14 residues. Germline CDR1 LGHDT, CDR2 YNNKEL (reference sequence).

This chain joins TRBV11-3 and TRBJ2-3, with 8 nucleotides matching TRBD2. Trimming took 5 bases from V and 1 from J; bases not matched to a gene: 5. The germline V gene has CDR1 SGHNT and CDR2 YENEEA. CDR3 size: 15 residues. The CDR3 region is CASSTPGLGTDTQYF. CDR3 nucleotide sequence: TGTGCCAGCAGCACACCGGGACTAGGCACAGATACGCAGTATTTT.

The table lists this clonotype with many counts. The chain couples TRBV28 to TRBJ2-5; 8 positions match TRBD1. Germline values: CDR1 MDHEN, CDR2 SYDVKM. Unmatched junction bases numbered 6, after V lost 5 bases and J lost 1 base. The CDR3 extends over 15 amino acids. CDR3 DNA sequence: TGTGCCAGCAGTGCGTCGACAGGGGCCCAAGAGACCCAGTACTTC. Translated: CASSASTGAQETQYF.

The sample holds many counts of this clonotype. The rearrangement joins TRBV2 to TRBJ2-3, with 10 nucleotides matching TRBD1. Germline values: CDR1 SNHLY, CDR2 FYNNEI. J lost 3 bases, V lost 7 bases, and 4 bases had no gene match. The CDR3 spans 14 residues. Here the CDR3 DNA reads TGTGCCAGCACGCCGGGACAGGGGACAGATACGCAGTATTTT. This codes for CASTPGQGTDTQYF.

This clonotype was observed a handful of times. The chain has TRBV5-4 and TRBJ2-7, with 10 bases fitting TRBD2. J gave up 3 bases and V 0 bases, and 6 bases lay outside the gene matches. The CDR3 is made up of 16 amino acids. Looked up from germline, CDR1 is SGHNT and CDR2 is YYREEE (reference sequence). The CDR3 loop is CASSLVTSGTNYEQYF. Here the CDR3 DNA reads TGTGCCAGCAGCTTGGTAACTAGCGGGACAAACTACGAGCAGTACTTC.

This clonotype was picked up many times. The chain links TRBV30 to TRBJ1-1; D not certain. The CDR3 covers 12 residues. Trimming took off 3 bases at V and 3 bases at J, with 8 bases between the two ends. Germline V gene sequence: CDR1 GTSNPN, CDR2 SVGIG (reference sequence). The CDR3: CAWSRGHTEAFF. In DNA, the CDR3 is TGTGCCTGGAGCCGGGGTCACACTGAAGCTTTCTTT.

This clonotype was observed at least ten times. V usage is TRBV19 and J usage is TRBJ2-7, with D unclear. Germline CDR1 reads LNHDA; CDR2 reads SQIVND (reference sequence). Trimming cost V 5 bases and J 4 bases, with 12 bases left between them. This CDR3 has 13 amino acids. CDR3 protein: CASSAYPPYEQYF. CDR3 DNA sequence: TGTGCCAGTAGTGCGTACCCGCCTTACGAGCAGTACTTC.

There are many counts of this clonotype. Just one base apart from a much larger clone, this may be a read error. J is TRBJ2-1 and V is TRBV4-1; D not resolved. Germline V gene sequence: CDR1 MGHRA, CDR2 YSYEKL. The CDR3 is 13 residues long. CDR3 in amino acids: CASGQGARYRKFF. CDR3 nucleotides: TGCGCCAGCGGCCAAGGTGCCAGGTATCGTAAGTTCTTC.